This TCR beta chain emerged from a study of Ad26.COV2.S vaccination and SARS-CoV-2 variants. Study-wide results and limits: Compared with placebo recipients, vaccine recipients had higher spike-specific TCR breadth. Vaccine recipients and placebo recipients showed similar non-spike TCR breadth. CD8+ and CD4+ T cells specific for spike reportedly responded with substantial breadth after vaccination.

The data were produced by immunoSEQ multiplex PCR, yet TCRdb's version contains in-frame clones alone and is incomplete. The sample shows 75,000 to 100,000 clones, about four fifths of them seen only once. As to this clone: Antigen unknown.

This CDR3 comprises 12 residues. The germline V and J ends were trimmed by 5 bases and 8 bases, with 10 bases remaining between them. Germline V CDR1 and CDR2: SGHNT, YYREEE (reference sequence). The chain combines TRBV5-4 with TRBJ1-4; D unresolved. The sequence was collected from a human donor who had recovered from COVID-19. The sequences come from peripheral blood, collected after recovery from COVID-19. The CDR3 is CASRKDKEKLFF. The CDR3 nucleotides read TGTGCCAGCAGAAAAGATAAAGAAAAACTGTTTTTT.